This TCR beta chain emerged from a study of beta chain features in type 1 diabetes. Whole-study findings and limits: PCR might pick shorter templates more often, in the same way for patients and controls. Insertions were fewer and deletions more numerous at VDJ junctions in type 1 diabetes patients. In the patient group, naive, central memory and Treg TCRB repertoires seemed more alike than in the healthy donor group.

Via CD45RO/CCR7/CD25/CD127/CD95/CD27, cells of the CD4+ naive, central memory, regulatory and stem cell-like memory subsets were sorted. On this clone itself: What it binds is not known. A read error may account for a junction end that differs from germline.

The germline V gene encodes CDR1 SGHAT and CDR2 FQNNGV. This CDR3 comprises 15 residues. Of the isolated RNA, all was reverse transcribed, and so the sequenced material was expressed TCRB transcripts. TCRdb's table, derived via immunoSEQ multiplex PCR, lists solely in-frame clones and lacks some. The sample shows 300,000 to 400,000 clones, roughly 8% of them seen only once. The gene calls are TRBV11-2 and TRBJ2-4, with D possibly being TRBD2 (7 bases). Material: central memory CD4+ T cells from blood. The receptor was derived from a woman between 18 and 30 years old in good health. CDR3 nucleotide sequence: TGCGCCAGCAGCCAAGGGGGGACCGGGAGGAACATTCAGTACTTC. It translates to CASSQGGTGRNIQYF.